The table lists the clone carrying this TCR beta chain with many counts. This sample is part of a study of T cells in Graves' hyperthyroidism and ophthalmopathy. In patients aged 18 to 65, hyperthyroidism was newly diagnosed, with duration under 2 months. This CDR3 is 13 amino acids long. V lost 2 bases to trimming and J lost 3 bases, with 8 bases between them. CDR1 and CDR2 from the germline V gene are MNHNY and SVGAGI (reference sequence). Amplified regions were TCR beta CDR3 sequences from RNA transcripts. The TCR CDR3 first-round RT-PCR relied on the HTBI primer set. TCRdb re-derived calls from the multiplex PCR reads in MiXCR, one entry per CDR3 protein. The sample holds a few hundred thousand distinct CDR3 sequences, 40% to 55% seen once.

The sequence was collected from a woman between 18 and 30 years old with Graves' hyperthyroidism. Sequencing input: peripheral blood or thyroid tissue (not recorded which). The chain joins TRBV6-6 to TRBJ2-7; tentative D call: TRBD1 (5 bases). The CDR3 here is CASSYQGNYEQYF. The CDR3 nucleotides are TGTGCCAGCAGTTACCAGGGAAACTACGAGCAGTACTTC.